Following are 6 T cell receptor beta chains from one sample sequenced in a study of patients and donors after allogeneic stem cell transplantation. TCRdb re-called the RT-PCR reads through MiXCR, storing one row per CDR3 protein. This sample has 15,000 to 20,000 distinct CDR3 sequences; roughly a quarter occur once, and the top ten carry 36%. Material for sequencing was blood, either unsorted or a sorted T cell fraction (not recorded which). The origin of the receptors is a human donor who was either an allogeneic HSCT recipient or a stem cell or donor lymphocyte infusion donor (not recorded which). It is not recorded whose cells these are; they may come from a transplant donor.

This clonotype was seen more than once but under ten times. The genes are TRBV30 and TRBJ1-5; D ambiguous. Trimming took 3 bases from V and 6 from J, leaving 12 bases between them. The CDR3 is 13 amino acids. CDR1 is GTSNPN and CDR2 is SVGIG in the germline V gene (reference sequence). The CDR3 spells CAWSAGESQPQHF. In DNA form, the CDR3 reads TGTGCCTGGAGCGCCGGCGAGAGTCAGCCCCAGCATTTT.

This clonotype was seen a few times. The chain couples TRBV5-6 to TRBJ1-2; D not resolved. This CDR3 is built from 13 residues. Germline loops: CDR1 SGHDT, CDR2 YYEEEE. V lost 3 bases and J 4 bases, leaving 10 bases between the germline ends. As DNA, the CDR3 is TGTGCCAGCAGCTGGCCCTCGGGCTATGGCTACACCTTC. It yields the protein CASSWPSGYGYTF.

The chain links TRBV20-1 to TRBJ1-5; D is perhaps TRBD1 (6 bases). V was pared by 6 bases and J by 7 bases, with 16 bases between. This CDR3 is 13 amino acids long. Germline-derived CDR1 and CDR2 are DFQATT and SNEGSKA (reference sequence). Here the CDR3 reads CSAESEGGQPQHF. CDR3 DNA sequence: TGCAGTGCCGAATCAGAGGGGGGACAGCCCCAGCATTTT.

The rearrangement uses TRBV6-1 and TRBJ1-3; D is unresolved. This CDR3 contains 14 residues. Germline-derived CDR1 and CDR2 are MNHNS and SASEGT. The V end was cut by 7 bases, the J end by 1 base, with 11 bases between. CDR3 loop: CASTTYGSGNTIYF. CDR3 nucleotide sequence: TGTGCCAGCACCACTTATGGGTCTGGAAACACCATATATTTT.

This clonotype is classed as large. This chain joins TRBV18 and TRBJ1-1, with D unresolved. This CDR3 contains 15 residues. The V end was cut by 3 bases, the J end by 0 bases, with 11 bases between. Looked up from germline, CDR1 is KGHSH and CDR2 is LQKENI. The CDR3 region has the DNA TGTGCCAGCTCACCCTCCGTTTATCTGAACACTGAAGCTTTCTTT. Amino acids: CASSPSVYLNTEAFF.

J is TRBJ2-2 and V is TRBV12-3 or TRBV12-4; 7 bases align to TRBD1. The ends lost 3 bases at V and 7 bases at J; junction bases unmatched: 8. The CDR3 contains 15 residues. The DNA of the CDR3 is TGTGCCAGCAGTTTTTGGGACAGAACTTTCGGGGAGCTGTTTTTT. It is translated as CASSFWDRTFGELFF.